Sequencing of this TCR beta chain was carried out in a study of STAT3 mutations in large granular lymphocyte leukemia. Study-wide background: Roughly half of the longitudinally sequenced T-LGLL patients carried detectable canonical activating STAT3 mutations. Roughly 44% of treated T-LGLL patients showed hematologic response to immunosuppression. Findings and caveats of the study: Some patients had dominant TCR clones larger than their STAT3 mutant burden. At least one immunodominant TCR beta clonotype appeared in every T-cell large granular lymphocyte leukemia patient. Sampling intervals varied between patients and samples.

As to this clone: The antigen is unknown.

Some clones are missing from TCRdb's copy, which holds only in-frame ones; the method was immunoSEQ multiplex PCR. Here the sample spans roughly 40,000 clones, about 81% being singletons. The germline CDR1 and CDR2 sequences are MDHEN and SYDVKM. The V end lost 10 bases, the J end lost 0 bases, and 12 bases lay between the germline ends. The CDR3 extends over 14 amino acids. The TCR comes from a human donor with T large granular lymphocyte leukemia. Some clones in this sample may be carry-over from other donors' samples. V and J are TRBV28 and TRBJ1-4; unclear D gene. What was sequenced was PBMCs. CDR3 loop: CATLTRATNEKLFF. For the CDR3, the DNA is TGTGCCACCCTAACAAGGGCAACTAATGAAAAACTGTTTTTT.